This T cell receptor beta chain was recorded in a study of OX40 agonist ivuxolimab in advanced cancers. Study context: Ivuxolimab doses were 0.01, 0.1, 0.3, 1.5, 3 or 10 mg/kg every 2 weeks.

Data came from immunoSEQ multiplex PCR; TCRdb stores just in-frame clones and leaves some out. The sample has 40,000 to 45,000 clones, 85% to 90% seen once; the top ten hold about 6%. Germline V gives CDR1 SGHNT, CDR2 YYREEE (reference sequence). J was trimmed by 6 bases and V by 3 bases; bases with no gene match: 11. The length of the CDR3 is 17 residues. On this clone itself: Its matching antigen is unknown.

Study outcomes and limitations: Patients with a partial response at 0.1-3.0 mg/kg had among the lowest clonal expansion.

Sequenced material: CD4+ or CD8+ T cells sorted from blood, taken in a trial of the OX40 agonist ivuxolimab. The receptor was isolated from an adult with an advanced solid tumor such as melanoma, head and neck, liver or kidney cancer. The gene calls are TRBV5-4 and TRBJ2-7, with 14 positions matching TRBD2. The CDR3 protein is CASSSGTSGSFIGEQYF. In DNA form, the CDR3 reads TGTGCCAGCAGCTCAGGGACTAGCGGGAGTTTCATTGGCGAGCAGTACTTC. Full variable domain (rest looked up from reference TRBV5-4 and TRBJ2-7): ETGVTQSPTHLIKTRGQQVTLRCSSQSGHNTVSWYQQALGQGPQFIFQYYREEENGRGNFPPRFSGLQFPNYSSELNVNALELDDSALYLCASSSGTSGSFIGEQYFGPGTRLTVT.